The 15 T cell receptor beta chains presented below share a single source sample, sequenced in a study of T cell responses to AZD1222 COVID-19 vaccine (dated by TCRdb to the early 2020s). Library preparation used the immunoSEQ multiplex PCR assay. TCRdb obtained this table from immuneACCESS and retained in-frame rearrangements with V and J assigned. These tables miss some clones; where compared with another copy, unresolved V genes account for less than half of the shortfall, and the remainder is unexplained. The sample records some 170,000 clones, over 80% of which are singletons. Jointly, the top ten make up around 0.98% of the sample. This specimen's time point label, per the study, means: about 28 days (+/-7) after the second vaccine dose. Taken with the paper, the label for treatment or condition translates to: meningococcal conjugate vaccine given as trial control. The sequencing used peripheral blood, collected 28 days after the second dose of the MenACWY control vaccine. The receptors originated from an adult who received the MenACWY meningococcal vaccine as a control.

The rearrangement links TRBV7-2 to TRBJ2-7; D not resolved. The CDR3 is made up of 14 amino acids. V gave up 2 bases and J gave up 4 bases, with 12 bases separating them. Germline V CDR1 and CDR2: SGHTA, FQGNSA. The CDR3 DNA reads TGTGCCAGCAGCTTACCGTCGCGAAGGTACGAGCAGTACTTC. Its protein product is CASSLPSRRYEQYF.

V usage is TRBV11-2 and J usage is TRBJ1-4; D ambiguous. The germline V and J ends were trimmed by 3 bases and 10 bases, with 12 bases remaining between them. Germline loops: CDR1 SGHAT, CDR2 FQNNGV. The CDR3 covers 13 residues. The CDR3 protein is CASSFVGSGKLFF. In DNA form, the CDR3 reads TGTGCCAGCAGCTTCGTGGGTTCAGGAAAACTGTTTTTT. The whole variable domain, remainder taken from reference TRBV11-2 and TRBJ1-4, is EAGVAQSPRYKIIEKRQSVAFWCNPISGHATLYWYQQILGQGPKLLIQFQNNGVVDDSQLPKDRFSAERLKGVDSTLKIQPAKLEDSAVYLCASSFVGSGKLFFGSGTQLSVL.

Concerning this clone itself: Here the CDR3 omits its conserved ending phenylalanine or tryptophan, so a read error is the likely source. Because the CDR3's place on the DNA is in doubt, the DNA is left out and the CDR3 is given as listed by TCRdb. The V gene is TRBV3-1 (or the pseudogene TRBV3-2), the J gene TRBJ2-7. The CDR3 has 12 residues if both end residues are counted. Looked up from germline, CDR1 is LGHDT and CDR2 is YNNKEL (reference sequence). The CDR3 is CASRTSGTPMAL.

The chain employs TRBV2 and TRBJ1-5, with D unclear. The CDR3 length is 12 residues. Per the germline V gene, CDR1 is SNHLY and CDR2 is FYNNEI. V was trimmed by 7 bases and J by 3 bases, leaving 7 bases between them. The CDR3 DNA is TGTGCCAGCAACGGTATCAATCAGCCCCAGCATTTT. It translates to CASNGINQPQHF.

The rearrangement links TRBV19 to TRBJ1-6, with 8 bases fitting TRBD1. The J segment lost 10 bases and the V segment lost 5 bases, leaving 10 bases of the junction unmatched. CDR1 is LNHDA, CDR2 SQIVND, per germline (reference sequence). This CDR3 has 15 residues. CDR3 protein: CASSSRQGSGSPLHF. The CDR3 DNA reads as TGTGCCAGTAGTTCCCGACAGGGGTCAGGGTCACCCCTCCACTTT.

The chain employs TRBV28 and TRBJ2-3, with 8 positions matching TRBD2. The CDR3 is 16 residues long. The germline V gene has CDR1 MDHEN and CDR2 SYDVKM. Trimming at V came to 5 bases and at J to 1 base, leaving 8 bases not matched to a gene. The CDR3 is CASSPTSGGGTDTQYF. Written as DNA, the CDR3 is TGTGCCAGCAGTCCCACTAGCGGCGGGGGCACAGATACGCAGTATTTT. Using reference TRBV28 and TRBJ2-3 for the parts outside the CDR3, the full variable domain is DVKVTQSSRYLVKRTGEKVFLECVQDMDHENMFWYRQDPGLGLRLIYFSYDVKMKEKGDIPEGYSVSREKKERFSLILESASTNQTSMYLCASSPTSGGGTDTQYFGPGTRLTVL.

The CDR3 DNA is TGTGCCAGCAGTTACTCGGGGCACGGGGAGCTGTTTTTT. This gives the protein CASSYSGHGELFF. The chain carries TRBV6-2 or TRBV6-3 and TRBJ2-2; maybe TRBD1 (5 bases). The CDR3 consists of 13 residues. V was cut by 0 bases and J by 7 bases, with 6 bases left in between. CDR1 and CDR2 (germline): MNHEY, SVGEGT.

J is TRBJ1-2 and V is TRBV28; D uncertain. CDR1 and CDR2 from the germline V gene are MDHEN and SYDVKM. Trimming took off 6 bases at V and 4 bases at J, with 12 bases between the two ends. This CDR3 region has 13 residues. The CDR3 is CASRLGLGYGYTF. The CDR3 DNA reads as TGTGCCAGCAGACTTGGACTTGGCTATGGCTACACCTTC.

The chain carries TRBV6-5 and TRBJ1-4, with no clear D. V was cut by 7 bases and J by 6 bases, with 9 bases left in between. The germline V gene encodes CDR1 MNHEY and CDR2 SVGAGI. The CDR3 has 12 residues. Here the CDR3 reads CASTVPDEKLFF. The CDR3 bases are TGTGCCAGCACCGTTCCGGATGAAAAACTGTTTTTT.

The rearrangement uses TRBV13 and TRBJ1-4, with a weak D call TRBD1 (5 bases). V was trimmed by 3 bases and J by 5 bases, leaving 7 bases between them. Per the germline V gene, CDR1 is PRHDT and CDR2 is FYEKMQ (reference sequence). There are 13 residues in the CDR3. The CDR3 DNA reads as TGTGCCAGCAGCTTCGGGGGGAATGAAAAACTGTTTTTT. Protein: CASSFGGNEKLFF.

This chain joins TRBV19 and TRBJ2-7; D might be TRBD1 or TRBD2, each matching 5 bases. V shed 1 base and J shed 3 bases, with 13 bases lying between them. The CDR3 is 15 amino acids. Germline V gene sequence: CDR1 LNHDA, CDR2 SQIVND (reference sequence). CDR3 sequence (DNA): TGTGCCAGTAGTATAGGGTCCGGGGCTATCTACGAGCAGTACTTC. Translated: CASSIGSGAIYEQYF. The complete variable domain, with remaining parts taken from reference TRBV19 and TRBJ2-7, reads DGGITQSPKYLFRKEGQNVTLSCEQNLNHDAMYWYRQDPGQGLRLIYYSQIVNDFQKGDIAEGYSVSREKKESFPLTVTSAQKNPTAFYLCASSIGSGAIYEQYFGPGTRLTVT.

The genes are TRBV7-2 and TRBJ1-5; tentative D call: TRBD1 (6 bases). Per germline, CDR1 SGHTA and CDR2 FQGNSA. V was shortened by 5 bases and J by 3 bases, with 14 bases between the two germline ends. The CDR3 covers 15 residues. The CDR3 loop is CASSPDRPNNQPQHF. The CDR3 DNA sequence: TGTGCCAGCAGCCCGGACAGACCTAACAATCAGCCCCAGCATTTT.

The chain is built from TRBV6-2 or TRBV6-3 and TRBJ1-2; D is unclear. The CDR3 is 15 residues long. Trimming removed 0 bases from V and 0 bases from J, with 8 bases in between. Germline lookup yields CDR1 MNHEY and CDR2 SVGEGT. The CDR3 spells CASSYSFRTNYGYTF. In DNA form, the CDR3 reads TGTGCCAGCAGTTACTCGTTTAGGACTAACTATGGCTACACCTTC.

The chain combines TRBV7-3 with TRBJ1-3; the match to TRBD1 covers 9 bases. J lost 4 bases, V lost 5 bases, and 6 bases had no gene match. Per germline, CDR1 SGHTA and CDR2 FQGTGA. The CDR3 contains 15 residues. This chain's CDR3 is CASSEQGARGNTIYF. CDR3 DNA sequence: TGTGCCAGCAGCGAACAGGGGGCGCGGGGAAACACCATATATTTT.

This chain links TRBV18 with TRBJ2-7; 10 bases are a match to TRBD2. Germline trimming cut 3 bases from V and 5 bases from J; bases unmatched to any gene: 4. From germline, CDR1 is KGHSH and CDR2 LQKENI. The CDR3 covers 14 residues. CDR3 DNA sequence: TGTGCCAGCTCACCGGGACTAGCGCCCGACGAGCAGTACTTC. This encodes CASSPGLAPDEQYF.